Listed here are 5 T cell receptor beta chains from one sample, sequenced in a study of post-analysis software for immune sequencing data. The study's findings and limits: The study found TRBV5-6, TRBV5-1 and TRBV20-1 among about five TRBV segments more frequent in patients than controls.

These TCRs are of unknown antigen specificity. Every TCR beta cDNA library bore unique molecular identifiers. TCRdb itself ran the PCR reads through MiXCR, one entry per CDR3 protein. The table includes 450,000 to 700,000 distinct CDR3 sequences, 44% detected once. The sequenced sample consisted of blood. These receptors all stem from a girl aged 5 to 17 with multiple sclerosis.

The rearrangement joins TRBV14 to TRBJ2-1, with TRBD2 as a possible D gene (6 bases). CDR3 size: 16 residues. The ends were cut back, 0 bases at V and 3 bases at J, with 12 bases in the middle. Germline V gene data show CDR1 as SGHDN and CDR2 as FVKESK. DNA of the CDR3: TGTGCCAGCAGCCAAGATTGGGGGGTAGGCTACAATGAGCAGTTCTTC. Amino acid sequence: CASSQDWGVGYNEQFF.

The genes are TRBV6-2 or TRBV6-3 and TRBJ1-1; D uncertain. V gave up 5 bases and J gave up 11 bases, with 18 bases separating them. The CDR3 is 13 amino acids. Germline assignment: CDR1 MNHEY and CDR2 SVGEGT. The CDR3 DNA follows: TGTGCCAGCAGTGCGGGCTCCCCCAAAGCGGCTTTCTTT. Residues: CASSAGSPKAAFF.

In its sample, this clonotype was seen a few times. This sequence joins TRBV6-1 and TRBJ2-3; D is possibly TRBD2 (5 bases). The CDR3 consists of 15 residues. CDR1 and CDR2 (germline): MNHNS, SASEGT. V was cut by 9 bases and J by 2 bases, with 18 bases left in between. For the CDR3, the DNA is TGTGCCAGTGAAACCGAGGGAGACCCCACAGATACGCAGTATTTT. It encodes CASETEGDPTDTQYF.

The V and J genes are TRBV20-1 and TRBJ2-1, with D possibly TRBD2 on 5 matching bases. The V end was cut by 3 bases, the J end by 6 bases, with 21 bases between. CDR1 is DFQATT and CDR2 is SNEGSKA in the germline V gene (reference sequence). The CDR3 is 16 residues long. CDR3 bases: TGCAGTGCTAGGGGCCCTATGACGGGGTGGGGCAATGAGCAGTTCTTC. Its translation is CSARGPMTGWGNEQFF.

The genes are TRBV7-9 and TRBJ2-7; 11 bases align to TRBD2. The V and J ends lost 5 bases and 0 bases, in that order; junction bases with no gene match: 9. Germline lookup yields CDR1 SEHNR and CDR2 FQNEAQ (reference sequence). CDR3 length equals 17 residues. Here the CDR3 DNA reads TGTGCCAGCAGCACCGGGACTAGCGGAACACCCTCCTACGAGCAGTACTTC. Translation: CASSTGTSGTPSYEQYF.